This entry lists 10 T cell receptor beta chains sequenced from one sample in a study of cytomegalovirus exposure and HLA in healthy donors. The PCR had 60 Vbeta and 13 Jbeta primers. The table came from immunoSEQ multiplex PCR; TCRdb's copy has only in-frame clones and leaves some out. The sample consists of about 90,000 clones, around 70% of them appearing once. Sequencing input: PBMCs. The receptors here all came from a man aged 25-45 years in good health and CMV-seropositive.

This clone was recorded once. The chain links TRBV27 to TRBJ1-4; 7 bases fit TRBD1. The CDR3 sequence is 15 residues long. Per germline, CDR1 MNHEY and CDR2 SMNVEV (reference sequence). The trim removed 0 bases at V and 5 bases at J, leaving 3 bases unmatched. CDR3 loop: CASSLSGRGNEKLFF. CDR3 in DNA: TGTGCCAGCAGTTTATCGGGCAGGGGGAATGAAAAACTGTTTTTT.

This clone showed up just once. The chain is built from TRBV7-3 and TRBJ2-3; a weak D match, TRBD2 (7 bases). The CDR3 sequence is 15 residues long. V was trimmed by 5 bases and J by 4 bases, leaving 16 bases between them. Germline V CDR1 and CDR2: SGHTA, FQGTGA. CDR3 sequence: CASSPVGAGADTQYF. The CDR3 nucleotides read TGTGCCAGCAGCCCAGTGGGGGCGGGAGCAGATACGCAGTATTTT.

The V call is TRBV7-9, the J call TRBJ2-7, with a weak D call TRBD1 (6 bases). V gave up 0 bases and J gave up 5 bases, with 14 bases separating them. This CDR3 spans 15 amino acids. CDR1 is SEHNR, CDR2 FQNEAQ, per germline (reference sequence). In DNA, the CDR3 is TGTGCCAGCAGCTTAGCGGGCAGGGGCAGGCACGAGCAGTACTTC. Translation: CASSLAGRGRHEQYF.

In this sample, this clone turned up a few times. The chain joins TRBV6-5 to TRBJ1-4; unclear D gene. CDR3 length: 15 residues. The V gene lost 8 bases and the J gene lost 8 bases, with 21 bases spanning the gap. The V gene's germline CDR1 is MNHEY and CDR2 SVGAGI. The CDR3: CASRRGMREREKLFF. DNA for the CDR3: TGTGCCAGCCGCAGAGGGATGAGGGAGCGGGAAAAACTGTTTTTT.

This clone was observed a few times. V gene TRBV29-1 combines with J gene TRBJ2-3; the match to TRBD2 covers 9 bases. CDR3 length: 15 amino acids. J lost 1 base, V lost 6 bases, and 8 bases had no gene match. Germline CDR1 and CDR2: SQVTM and ANQGSEA. CDR3 in amino acids: CSVGFGGGGTDTQYF. The CDR3 region has the DNA TGCAGCGTGGGGTTTGGCGGGGGGGGCACAGATACGCAGTATTTT.

The chain joins TRBV25-1 to TRBJ2-5; D might be TRBD2 (5 bases). The ends were cut back, 1 base at V and 5 bases at J, with 11 bases in the middle. The CDR3 extends over 14 amino acids. Germline CDR1 and CDR2: MGHDK and SYGVNS. The CDR3 sequence is CASSEFGGRETQYF. The CDR3 nucleotides read TGTGCCAGCAGTGAATTTGGAGGACGGGAGACCCAGTACTTC.

The chain is built from TRBV7-5 and TRBJ1-5. TRBV7-5 is an annotated pseudogene. The CDR3 consists of 16 residues. CDR3 loop: CARSFGGGRGNQPQHF. The CDR3 DNA sequence: TGTGCCAGAAGTTTCGGGGGGGGTCGGGGCAATCAGCCCCAGCATTTT.

This chain joins TRBV25-1 and TRBJ2-5; 7 bases line up with TRBD2. This CDR3 has 16 amino acids. The germline V gene has CDR1 MGHDK and CDR2 SYGVNS. Trimming took 1 base from V and 5 from J; bases not matched to a gene: 10. CDR3 nucleotide sequence: TGTGCCAGCAGTGAATTTAGTGTGGGAGGGGACGAGACCCAGTACTTC. Translated, it gives CASSEFSVGGDETQYF.

This clone was seen only once. J is TRBJ2-1 and V is TRBV27, with D perhaps matching TRBD1 (7 bases). This CDR3 has 16 residues. CDR1 and CDR2 (germline): MNHEY, SMNVEV (reference sequence). V was trimmed by 6 bases and J by 4 bases, leaving 19 bases between them. CDR3 nucleotides: TGTGCCAGCAGCCTTCCAGGGGGGTCGGGGTACAATGAGCAGTTCTTC. This encodes CASSLPGGSGYNEQFF.

The V gene is TRBV6-6, the J gene TRBJ2-1; D is uncertain. The CDR3 runs 11 residues. CDR1 MNHNY and CDR2 SVGAGI come from the germline V gene (reference sequence). V lost 6 bases to trimming and J lost 7 bases, with 7 bases between them. This chain's CDR3 is CASSSLNEQFF. CDR3 bases: TGTGCCAGCAGCAGTTTAAATGAGCAGTTCTTC.